This TCR beta chain was identified during a study of early T cells in non-severe SARS-CoV-2 infection listed by TCRdb under 2021. General notes on the study: TCR sequencing used bulk RNA from unsorted whole blood, so alpha and beta chains could not be paired.

Inclusive of the bounding cysteine and phenylalanine, the CDR3 is 12 residues long. This entry keeps only the CDR3 DNA: 36 bases, framed from base 1. According to the germline V gene, CDR1 reads ENHRY and CDR2 reads SYGVKD. The junction carries 11 bases between V and J, which are trimmed by 7 bases and 5 bases respectively. Set within a cohort of healthcare workers in London, UK, this nested case-control study involved weekly PCR testing of nasopharyngeal swabs along with blood sampling. Healthcare workers were recruited between 23 and 31 March 2020, during the week of the UK lockdown, and were followed weekly for up to roughly 15 weeks. A remark on this clonotype: Its antigen has not been determined. Nothing much larger sits one base from this clone, and base qualities are not available.

General findings and caveats noted by the study authors: Matching against VDJdb was skewed toward anti-spike CD8 responses, likely underestimated virus-specific expansions, and missed private and CD4 specificities.

Receptors were amplified or captured by 5' RACE. The instrument given in TCRdb is NextSeq 500. The TCR library protocol attached unique molecular identifiers to individual cDNA molecules to correct for sequencing error and PCR bias. TCR alpha and beta chains were both sequenced, and the abundances of alpha and beta sequences in each sample were closely correlated with each other. Per the authors' processing: Decombinator V4 was used to perform V gene, J gene and CDR3 annotation of TCR sequences. TCRs were defined as expanded if a significant change between any two time points was detected under a Poisson model with p below 0.0001. Abundances of TCRs were expressed as counts per million after normalisation to the total number of TCRs sequenced in each sample. MAIT TCRs were defined by TRAV1-2 paired with TRAJ12, TRAJ20 or TRAJ33, and iNKT TCRs by TRAV10 paired with TRAJ18. A search of VDJdb, accessed on 1 November 2021, was run for TCRs annotated to CMV, EBV and SARS-CoV-2, with TCRs annotated for multiple antigens excluded. TCRdb handled the public reads itself, with Q25 trimming in fastp and clone calling in MiXCR, and kept productive beta chains. Every CDR3 protein is listed once, alongside the most common genes and DNA of its rows. The V and J calls and clone size are TCRdb's, not the authors'. The sample data list about 88,000 distinct CDR3 sequences, and 15% of these were observed just once. The ten biggest clones cover approximately 6% of the sample.

Source material: whole blood. The receptor's source is an adult who was a healthcare worker with PCR-confirmed SARS-CoV-2 infection or an uninfected control (not recorded which). The chain joins TRBV10-3 to TRBJ1-2; the D gene is perhaps TRBD1, on 6 matching bases. The DNA sequence follows: TGTGCCATCAAACAGGGAAATTATGGCTACACCTTC. It encodes CAIKQGNYGYTF.